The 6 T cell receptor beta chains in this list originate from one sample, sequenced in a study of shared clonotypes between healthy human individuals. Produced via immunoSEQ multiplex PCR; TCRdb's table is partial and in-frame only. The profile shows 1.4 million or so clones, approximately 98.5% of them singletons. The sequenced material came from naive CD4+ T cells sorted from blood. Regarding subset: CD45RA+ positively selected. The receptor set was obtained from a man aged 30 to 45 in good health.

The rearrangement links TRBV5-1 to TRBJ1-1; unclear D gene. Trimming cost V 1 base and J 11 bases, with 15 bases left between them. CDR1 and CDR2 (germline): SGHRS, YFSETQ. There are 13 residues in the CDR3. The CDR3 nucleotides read TGCGCCAGCAGCTTGAGCCCCATGTCCCGGGCTTTCTTT. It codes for CASSLSPMSRAFF.

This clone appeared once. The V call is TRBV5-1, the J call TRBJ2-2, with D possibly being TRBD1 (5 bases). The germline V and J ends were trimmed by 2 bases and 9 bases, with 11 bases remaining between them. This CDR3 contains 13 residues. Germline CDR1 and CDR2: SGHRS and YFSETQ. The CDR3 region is CASSFGQGWELFF. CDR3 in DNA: TGCGCCAGCAGCTTCGGTCAGGGATGGGAGCTGTTTTTT.

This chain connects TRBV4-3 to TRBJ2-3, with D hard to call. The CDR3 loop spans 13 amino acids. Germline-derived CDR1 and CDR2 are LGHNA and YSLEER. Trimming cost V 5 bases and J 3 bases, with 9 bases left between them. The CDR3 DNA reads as TGCGCCAGCAGCAGCCGCGGAACAGATACGCAGTATTTT. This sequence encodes CASSSRGTDTQYF.

CDR3 sequence reads: CASAEETQYF. As DNA, the CDR3 is TGTGCCAGCGCGGAAGAGACCCAGTACTTC. The chain recombines TRBV7-6 with TRBJ2-5, with D hard to call. The CDR3 is made up of 10 amino acids. CDR1 SGHVS and CDR2 FNYEAQ come from the germline V gene. Between the trimmed V and J ends, which lost 8 bases and 3 bases, there was a span of 4 bases.

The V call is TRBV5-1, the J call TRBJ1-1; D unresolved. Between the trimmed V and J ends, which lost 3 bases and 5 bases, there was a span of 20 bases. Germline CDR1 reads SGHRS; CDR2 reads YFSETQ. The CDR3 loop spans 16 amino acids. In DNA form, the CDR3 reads TGCGCCAGCAGCTCCTTAGGGTCCTCGGGTGGTACTGAAGCTTTCTTT. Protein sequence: CASSSLGSSGGTEAFF.

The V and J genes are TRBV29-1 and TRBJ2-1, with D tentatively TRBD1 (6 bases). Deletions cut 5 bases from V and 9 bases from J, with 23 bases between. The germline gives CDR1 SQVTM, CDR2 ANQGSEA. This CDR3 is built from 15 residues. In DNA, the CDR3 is TGCAGCGTTCCCCGATTGAACAGGGTCTCTCGTGAGCAGTTCTTC. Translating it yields CSVPRLNRVSREQFF.